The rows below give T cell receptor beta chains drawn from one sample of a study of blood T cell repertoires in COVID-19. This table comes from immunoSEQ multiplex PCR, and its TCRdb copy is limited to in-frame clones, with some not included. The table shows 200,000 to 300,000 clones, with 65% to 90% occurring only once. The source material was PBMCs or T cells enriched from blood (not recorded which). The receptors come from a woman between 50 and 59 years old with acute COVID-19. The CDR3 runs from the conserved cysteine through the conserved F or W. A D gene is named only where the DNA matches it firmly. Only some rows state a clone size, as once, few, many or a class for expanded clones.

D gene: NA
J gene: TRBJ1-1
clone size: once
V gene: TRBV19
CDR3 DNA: TGTGCCAGTAGTATCTCAGGGATGCGTGAAGCTTTCTTT
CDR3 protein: CASSISGMREAFF

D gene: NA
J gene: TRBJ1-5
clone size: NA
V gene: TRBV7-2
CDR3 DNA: TGTGCCAGCAGCTCGGACAGAACGGGACAGCCCCAGCATTTT
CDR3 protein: CASSSDRTGQPQHF

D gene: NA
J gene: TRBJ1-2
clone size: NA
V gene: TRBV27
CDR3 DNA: TGTGCCTCTTGGGGGGACGGATACACTAACTATGGCTACACCTTC
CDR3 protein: CASWGDGYTNYGYTF

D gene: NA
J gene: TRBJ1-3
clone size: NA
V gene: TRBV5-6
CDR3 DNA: TGTGCCAGCAGCGATAACAGGGTGAGCTCTGGAAACACCATATATTTT
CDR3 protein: CASSDNRVSSGNTIYF

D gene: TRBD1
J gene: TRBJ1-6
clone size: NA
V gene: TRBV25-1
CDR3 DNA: TGTGCCAGCAGTGAATTCCCGACCGGGACAGGGGATTCACCCCTCCACTTT
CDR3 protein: CASSEFPTGTGDSPLHF

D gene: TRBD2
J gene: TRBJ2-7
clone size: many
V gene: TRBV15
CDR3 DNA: TGTGCCACCCGCTCTGCGGGGGATCCCTACGAGCAGTACTTC
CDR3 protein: CATRSAGDPYEQYF

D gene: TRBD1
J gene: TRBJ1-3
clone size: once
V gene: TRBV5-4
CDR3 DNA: TGTGCCAGCAGCACGACAGGGGCCTCTGGAAACACCATATATTTT
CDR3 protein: CASSTTGASGNTIYF

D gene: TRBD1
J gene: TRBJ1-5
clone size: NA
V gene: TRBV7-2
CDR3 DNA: TGTGCCAGCAGCTCAATGGGACAGGGGGTCGGACAGCCCCAGCATTTT
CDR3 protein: CASSSMGQGVGQPQHF

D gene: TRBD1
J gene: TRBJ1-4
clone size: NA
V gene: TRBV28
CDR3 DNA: TGTGCCAGCAGTTTACCAGGGGGCACGGCTACTAATGAAAAACTGTTTTTT
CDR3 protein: CASSLPGGTATNEKLFF

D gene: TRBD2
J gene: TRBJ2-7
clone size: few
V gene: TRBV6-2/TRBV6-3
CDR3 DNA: TGTGCCAGCAGTCGACTAGCCCTCTACGAGCAGTACTTC
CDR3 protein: CASSRLALYEQYF

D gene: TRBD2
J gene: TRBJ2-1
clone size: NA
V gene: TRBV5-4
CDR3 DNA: TGTGCCAGCAGCTTGGGTAGCGGGGAGGGTATTGAGCAGTTCTTC
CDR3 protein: CASSLGSGEGIEQFF

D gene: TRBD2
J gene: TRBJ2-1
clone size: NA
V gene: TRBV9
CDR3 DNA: TGTGCCAGCAGCGCGCCTCATGCGGGGGGGCGCAATGAGCAGTTCTTC
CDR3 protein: CASSAPHAGGRNEQFF

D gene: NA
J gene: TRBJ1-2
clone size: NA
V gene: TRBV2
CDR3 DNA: TGTGCCAGCAGTGAAGCAAGGGGCGGGGATGGCTACACCTTC
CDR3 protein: CASSEARGGDGYTF

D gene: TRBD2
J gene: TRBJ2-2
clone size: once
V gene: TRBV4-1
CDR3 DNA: TGCGCCAGCAGCCAAGATGCTATGGCTAGCGGGGGTAGAGGGGAGCTGTTTTTT
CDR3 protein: CASSQDAMASGGRGELFF

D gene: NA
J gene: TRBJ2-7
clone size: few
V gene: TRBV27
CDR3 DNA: TGTGCCAGCAGTTTATTGGAGGGGCCGCGCGAGCAGTACTTC
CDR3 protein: CASSLLEGPREQYF

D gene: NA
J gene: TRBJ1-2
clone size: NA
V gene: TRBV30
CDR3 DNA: TGTGCCTGGAGGGAGCTCAGCTACACCTTC
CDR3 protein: CAWRELSYTF

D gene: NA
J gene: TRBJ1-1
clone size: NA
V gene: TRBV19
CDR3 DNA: TGTGCCAGTAGTATGGGAGGGTTCACTGAAGCTTTCTTT
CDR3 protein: CASSMGGFTEAFF

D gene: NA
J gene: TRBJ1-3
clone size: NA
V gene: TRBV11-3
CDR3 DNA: TGTGCCAGCAGCCAGTCACGTCGACGGCGGATCACCATATATTTT
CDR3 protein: CASSQSRRRRITIYF

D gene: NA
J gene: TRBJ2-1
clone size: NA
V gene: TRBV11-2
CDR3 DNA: TGTGCCAGCAGCTTAGGAGGGGGGGAGTCCTACAATGAGCAGTTCTTC
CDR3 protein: CASSLGGGESYNEQFF

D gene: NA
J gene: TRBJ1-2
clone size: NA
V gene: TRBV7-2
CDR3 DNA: TGTGCCAGCAGCTTAACAGGTGGGGCGAACTATGGCTACACCTTC
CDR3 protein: CASSLTGGANYGYTF

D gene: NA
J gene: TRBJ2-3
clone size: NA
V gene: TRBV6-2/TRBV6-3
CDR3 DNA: TGTGCCAGCAGTTACCCTTCCACAGGCCTGAGCACAGATACGCAGTATTTT
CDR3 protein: CASSYPSTGLSTDTQYF

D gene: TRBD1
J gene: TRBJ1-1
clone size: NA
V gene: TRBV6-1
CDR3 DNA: TGTGCCAGCAGTGAAAGACAGGGCAACACTGAAGCTTTCTTT
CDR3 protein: CASSERQGNTEAFF

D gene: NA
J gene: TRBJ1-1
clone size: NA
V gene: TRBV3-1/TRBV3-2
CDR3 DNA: TGTGCCAGCAGCCAAAAAGCGAACACTGAAGCTTTCTTT
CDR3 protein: CASSQKANTEAFF

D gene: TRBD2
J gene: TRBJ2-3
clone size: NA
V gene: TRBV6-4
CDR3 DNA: TGTGCCAGCAGTGACTCTAGCGGGGGTGCAGATACGCAGTATTTT
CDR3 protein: CASSDSSGGADTQYF

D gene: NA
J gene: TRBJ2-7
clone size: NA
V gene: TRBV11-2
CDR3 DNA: TGTGCCAGCAGCTTATTGGCGGGACCCTACGAGCAGTACTTC
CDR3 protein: CASSLLAGPYEQYF

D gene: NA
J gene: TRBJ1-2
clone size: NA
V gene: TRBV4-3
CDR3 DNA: TGCGCCAGCAGCCAATTAGAGGGTTCCGGCTATGGCTACACCTTC
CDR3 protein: CASSQLEGSGYGYTF

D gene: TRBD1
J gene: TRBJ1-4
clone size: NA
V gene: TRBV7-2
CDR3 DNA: TGTGCCAGCAGCTTAGTCTCTCTGGGACAGGGCAAAGAAAAACTGTTTTTT
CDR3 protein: CASSLVSLGQGKEKLFF

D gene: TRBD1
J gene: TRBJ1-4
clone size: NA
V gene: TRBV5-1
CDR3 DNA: TGCGCCAGCAGCACCGGACAGGGGCCATTGGATGAAAAACTGTTTTTT
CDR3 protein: CASSTGQGPLDEKLFF

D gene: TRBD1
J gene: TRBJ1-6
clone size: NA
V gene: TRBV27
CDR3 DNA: TGTGCCAGCAAAATGACAGGGGCGTCAGAGTCACCCCTCCACTTT
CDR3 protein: CASKMTGASESPLHF

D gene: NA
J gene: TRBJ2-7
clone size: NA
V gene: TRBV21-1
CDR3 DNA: TGTGCCAGCACCAAGGATAAAGGGACATGGACCTACGAGCAGTACTTC
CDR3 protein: CASTKDKGTWTYEQYF

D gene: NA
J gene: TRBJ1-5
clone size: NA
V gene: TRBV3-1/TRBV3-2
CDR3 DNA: TGTGCCAGCAGCCAAGATCGGGTCCAACCCCAGCATTTT
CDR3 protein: CASSQDRVQPQHF

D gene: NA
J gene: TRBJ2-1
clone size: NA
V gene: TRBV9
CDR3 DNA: TGTGCCAGCAGCGTAGCGGTAGCGGTCAATGAGCAGTTCTTC
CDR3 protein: CASSVAVAVNEQFF

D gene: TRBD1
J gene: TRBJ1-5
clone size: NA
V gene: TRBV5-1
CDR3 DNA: TGCGCCAGCAGCTCAGGCCCCTTAGCACAGGGGCGGAATCAGCCCCAGCATTTT
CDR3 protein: CASSSGPLAQGRNQPQHF

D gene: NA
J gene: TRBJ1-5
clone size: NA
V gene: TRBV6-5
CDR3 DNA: TGTGCCAGCAGTTACTCGTCCGGTAGCAATCAGCCCCAGCATTTT
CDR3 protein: CASSYSSGSNQPQHF

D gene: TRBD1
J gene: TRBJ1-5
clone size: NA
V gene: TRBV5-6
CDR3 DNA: TGTGCCAGCAGCTTGAGGACAGGGCCCCAATATAGCAATCAGCCCCAGCATTTT
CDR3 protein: CASSLRTGPQYSNQPQHF

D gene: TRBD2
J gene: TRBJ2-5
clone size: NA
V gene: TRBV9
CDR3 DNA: TGTGCCAGCAGCGCAGAACTAGCGGGGGGCATCCAAGAGACCCAGTACTTC
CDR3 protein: CASSAELAGGIQETQYF

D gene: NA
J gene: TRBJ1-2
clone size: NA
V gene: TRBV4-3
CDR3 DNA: TGCGCCAGCAGCCAAGTTCACCTATCAGGGGCCTCGTATGGCTACACCTTC
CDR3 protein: CASSQVHLSGASYGYTF

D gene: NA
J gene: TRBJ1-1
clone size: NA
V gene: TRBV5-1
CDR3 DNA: TGCGCCAGCAGCTTGTTAAGATCCTCGGCCAAGGGGACTGAAGCTTTCTTT
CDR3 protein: CASSLLRSSAKGTEAFF

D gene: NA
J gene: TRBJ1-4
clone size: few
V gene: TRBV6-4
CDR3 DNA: TGTGCCAGCAGGAGGGCCGAAAAACTGTTTTTT
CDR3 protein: CASRRAEKLFF

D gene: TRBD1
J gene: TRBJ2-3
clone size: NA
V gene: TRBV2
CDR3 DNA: TGTGCCAGCACCGTAGGACAGGGGACAGATACGCAGTATTTT
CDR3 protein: CASTVGQGTDTQYF

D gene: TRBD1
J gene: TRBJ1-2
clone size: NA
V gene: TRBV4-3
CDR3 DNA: TGCGCCAGCAGCCAGGGACAGGGTGGGATATATGGCTACACCTTC
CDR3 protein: CASSQGQGGIYGYTF

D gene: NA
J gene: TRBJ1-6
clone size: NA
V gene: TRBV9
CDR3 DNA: TGTGCCAGCAGCGTAGGTGGGCCCCGACATAATTCACCCCTCCACTTT
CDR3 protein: CASSVGGPRHNSPLHF

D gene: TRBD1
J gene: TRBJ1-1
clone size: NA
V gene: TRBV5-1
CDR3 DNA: TGCGCCAGCAGGCAGGGACAGGGGAGCACTGAAGCTTTCTTT
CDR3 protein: CASRQGQGSTEAFF

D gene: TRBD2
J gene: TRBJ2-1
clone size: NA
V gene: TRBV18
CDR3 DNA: TGTGCCAGCGCAAGGACTAGCGGGCACAATGAGCAGTTCTTC
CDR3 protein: CASARTSGHNEQFF

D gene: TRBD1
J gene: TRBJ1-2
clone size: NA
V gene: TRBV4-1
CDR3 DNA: TGCGCCAGCAGCCAAGCGGGACAGGGTGTCGGTGGCTACACCTTC
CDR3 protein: CASSQAGQGVGGYTF

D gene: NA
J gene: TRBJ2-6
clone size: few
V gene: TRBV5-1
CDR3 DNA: TGCGCCAGCAGGGGAGCGGTGGGGGCCAACGTCCTGACTTTC
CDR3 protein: CASRGAVGANVLTF

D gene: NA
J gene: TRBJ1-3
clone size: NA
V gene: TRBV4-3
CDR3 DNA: TGCGCCAGCAGCCAAGTGTCAGGGAATCCTGGAAACACCATATATTTT
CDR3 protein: CASSQVSGNPGNTIYF

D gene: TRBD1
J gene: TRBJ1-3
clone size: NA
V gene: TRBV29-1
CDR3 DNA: TGCAGCGCTGCCCCGGACAGGGTAGGAAACACCATATATTTT
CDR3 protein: CSAAPDRVGNTIYF

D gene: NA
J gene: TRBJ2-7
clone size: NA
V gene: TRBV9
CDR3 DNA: TGTGCCAGCAGCGTGAGTCGGAGGGACGAGCAGTACTTC
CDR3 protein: CASSVSRRDEQYF

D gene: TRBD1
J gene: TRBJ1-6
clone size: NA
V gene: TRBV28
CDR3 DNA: TGTGCCAGCAGTCTAGGGACAGGCCTGTCTCTAGTTTCACCCCTCCACTTT
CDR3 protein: CASSLGTGLSLVSPLHF

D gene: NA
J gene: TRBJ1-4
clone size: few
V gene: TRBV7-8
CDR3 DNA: TGTGCCAGCAGCTTAGTAGGGGGATCCGTTTGGGCAGAAAAACTGTTTTTT
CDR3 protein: CASSLVGGSVWAEKLFF

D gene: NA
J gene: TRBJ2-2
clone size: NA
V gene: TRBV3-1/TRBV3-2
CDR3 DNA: TGTGCCAGCAGCCAAGATCCGCGTGCGGCGGGGCCTGCCGGGGAGCTGTTTTTT
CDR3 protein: CASSQDPRAAGPAGELFF

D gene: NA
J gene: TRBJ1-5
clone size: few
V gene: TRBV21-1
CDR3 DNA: TGTGCCAGCATCACAGGACGACCCCGAGGCGGCAATCAGCCCCAGCATTTT
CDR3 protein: CASITGRPRGGNQPQHF

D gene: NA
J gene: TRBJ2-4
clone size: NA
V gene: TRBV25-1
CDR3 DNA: TGTGCCAGCAGTGCAGTCAAAAACATTCAGTACTTC
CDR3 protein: CASSAVKNIQYF

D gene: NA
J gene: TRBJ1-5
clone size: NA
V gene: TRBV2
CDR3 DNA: TGTGCCAGCAGTGAAGGGCAGCGACAGCCCCAGCATTTT
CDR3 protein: CASSEGQRQPQHF

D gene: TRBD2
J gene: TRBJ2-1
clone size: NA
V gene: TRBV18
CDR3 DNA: TGTGCCAGCTCACAAACTAGCGGGGGAGCCTACAATGAGCAGTTCTTC
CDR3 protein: CASSQTSGGAYNEQFF

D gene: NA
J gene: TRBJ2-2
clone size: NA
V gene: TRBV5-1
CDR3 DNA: TGCGCCAGCAGCTTGACAGTGGAGGGATACACCGGGGAGCTGTTTTTT
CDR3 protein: CASSLTVEGYTGELFF

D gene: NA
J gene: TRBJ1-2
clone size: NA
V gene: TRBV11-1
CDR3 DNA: TGTGCCACGGGGACTGGGCACTATGGCTACACCTTC
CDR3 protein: CATGTGHYGYTF

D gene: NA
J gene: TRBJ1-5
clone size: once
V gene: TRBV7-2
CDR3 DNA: TGTGCCAGCAGCCCTCAGGCTGGAGGTACTAGCAATCAGCCCCAGCATTTT
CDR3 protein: CASSPQAGGTSNQPQHF

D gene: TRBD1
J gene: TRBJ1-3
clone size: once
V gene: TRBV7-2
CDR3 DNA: TGTGCCAGCAGCCATGACAGGGCAAAAGAAAACACCATATATTTT
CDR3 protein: CASSHDRAKENTIYF